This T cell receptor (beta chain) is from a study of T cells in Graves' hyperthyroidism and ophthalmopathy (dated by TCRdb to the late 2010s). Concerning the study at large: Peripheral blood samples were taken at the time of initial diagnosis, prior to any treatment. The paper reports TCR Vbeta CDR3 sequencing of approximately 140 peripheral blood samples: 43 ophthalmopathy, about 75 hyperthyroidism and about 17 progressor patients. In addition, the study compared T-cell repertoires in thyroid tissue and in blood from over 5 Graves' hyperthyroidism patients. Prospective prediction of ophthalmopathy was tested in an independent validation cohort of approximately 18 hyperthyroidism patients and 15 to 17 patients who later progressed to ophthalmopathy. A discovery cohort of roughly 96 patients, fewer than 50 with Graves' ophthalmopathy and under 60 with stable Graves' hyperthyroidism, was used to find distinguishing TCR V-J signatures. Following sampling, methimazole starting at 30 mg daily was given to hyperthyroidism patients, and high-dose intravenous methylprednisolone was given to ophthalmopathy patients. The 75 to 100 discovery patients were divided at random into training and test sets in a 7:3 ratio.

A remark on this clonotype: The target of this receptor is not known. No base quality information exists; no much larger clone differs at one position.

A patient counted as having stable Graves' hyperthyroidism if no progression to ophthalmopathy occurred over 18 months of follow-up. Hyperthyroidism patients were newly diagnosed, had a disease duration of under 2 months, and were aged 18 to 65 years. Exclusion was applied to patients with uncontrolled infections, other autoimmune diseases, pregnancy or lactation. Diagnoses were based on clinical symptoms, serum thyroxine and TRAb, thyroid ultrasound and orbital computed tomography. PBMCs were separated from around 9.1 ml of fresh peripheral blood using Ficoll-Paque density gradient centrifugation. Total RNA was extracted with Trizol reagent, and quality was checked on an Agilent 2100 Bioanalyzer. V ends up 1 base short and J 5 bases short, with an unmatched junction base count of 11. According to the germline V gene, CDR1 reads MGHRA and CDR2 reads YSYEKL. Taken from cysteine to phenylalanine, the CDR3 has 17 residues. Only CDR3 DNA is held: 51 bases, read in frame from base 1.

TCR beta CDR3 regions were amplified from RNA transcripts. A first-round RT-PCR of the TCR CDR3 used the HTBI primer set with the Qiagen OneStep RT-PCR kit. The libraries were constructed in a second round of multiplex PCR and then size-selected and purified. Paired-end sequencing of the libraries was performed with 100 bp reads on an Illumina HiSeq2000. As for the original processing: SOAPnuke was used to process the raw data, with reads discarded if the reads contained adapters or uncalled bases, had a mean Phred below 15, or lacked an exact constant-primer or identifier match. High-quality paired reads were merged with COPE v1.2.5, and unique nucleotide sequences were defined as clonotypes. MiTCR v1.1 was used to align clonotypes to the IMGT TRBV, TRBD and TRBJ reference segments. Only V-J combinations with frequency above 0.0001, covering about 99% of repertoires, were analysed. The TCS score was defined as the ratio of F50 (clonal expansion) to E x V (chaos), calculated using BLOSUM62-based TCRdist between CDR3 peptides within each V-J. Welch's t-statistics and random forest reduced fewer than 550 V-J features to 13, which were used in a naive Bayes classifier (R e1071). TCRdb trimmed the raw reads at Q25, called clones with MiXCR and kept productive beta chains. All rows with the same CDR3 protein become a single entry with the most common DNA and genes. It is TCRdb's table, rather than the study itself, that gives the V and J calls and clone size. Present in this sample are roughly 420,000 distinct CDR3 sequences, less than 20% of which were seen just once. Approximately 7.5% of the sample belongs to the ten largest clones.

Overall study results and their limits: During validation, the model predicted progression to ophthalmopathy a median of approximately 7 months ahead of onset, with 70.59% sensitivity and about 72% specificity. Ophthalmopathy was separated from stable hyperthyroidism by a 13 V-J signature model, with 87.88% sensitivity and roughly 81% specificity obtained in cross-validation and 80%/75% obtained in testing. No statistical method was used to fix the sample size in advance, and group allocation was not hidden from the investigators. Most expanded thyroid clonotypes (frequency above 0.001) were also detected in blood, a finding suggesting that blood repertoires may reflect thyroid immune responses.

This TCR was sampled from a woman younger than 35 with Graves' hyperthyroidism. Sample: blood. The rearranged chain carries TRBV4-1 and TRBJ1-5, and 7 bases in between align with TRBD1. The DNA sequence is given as TGCGCCAGCAGCCAAGGGATACAGGGGTCTCGGGATCAGCCCCAGCATTTT. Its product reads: CASSQGIQGSRDQPQHF.